These 18 T cell receptor beta chains were sequenced from one sample in a study of post-analysis software for immune sequencing data. Study conclusions and caveats: Elevated frequency relative to controls characterized roughly five TRBV segments in patients, TRBV5-6, TRBV5-1 and TRBV20-1 among them.

These receptors lack a known antigen. The TCR beta cDNA libraries carried unique molecular identifiers. TCRdb independently ran MiXCR on the PCR reads; one entry per CDR3 protein. Among some 800,000 distinct CDR3 sequences listed, 40% to 55% were seen once. Sequencing was carried out using blood. The receptor source for this set is a girl between 10 and 17 years old with multiple sclerosis.

The CDR3 protein is CSVVVYPELAGYNEQFF. CDR3 sequence (DNA): TGCAGCGTTGTCGTTTATCCCGAACTAGCGGGATACAATGAGCAGTTCTTC. J is TRBJ2-1 and V is TRBV29-1, with 10 positions matching TRBD2. The CDR3 spans 17 residues. Trimming took 4 bases from V and 4 from J; bases not matched to a gene: 13. CDR1 and CDR2 (germline): SQVTM, ANQGSEA.

V usage is TRBV12-3 or TRBV12-4 and J usage is TRBJ2-4; 8 positions match TRBD2. The CDR3 has 14 residues. Germline trimming cut 1 base from V and 7 bases from J; bases unmatched to any gene: 3. Written as DNA, the CDR3 is TGTGCCAGCAGTTTAGGGGGACTAGAGAACATTCAGTACTTC. It translates to CASSLGGLENIQYF.

V is TRBV5-1 and J is TRBJ2-1; 8 nucleotides align to TRBD2. Germline V gives CDR1 SGHRS, CDR2 YFSETQ. CDR3 length: 15 residues. With 3 bases clipped from V and 5 bases from J, the junction kept 7 bases outside the gene matches. CDR3 sequence reads: CASSWGLVGDNEQFF. In nucleotides, the CDR3 is TGCGCCAGCAGCTGGGGACTAGTAGGGGACAATGAGCAGTTCTTC.

There are a few counts of this clonotype. This sequence joins TRBV29-1 and TRBJ2-3; 8 bases agree with TRBD2. With 3 bases clipped from V and 4 bases from J, the junction kept 6 bases outside the gene matches. The CDR3 length is 14 residues. Germline V gives CDR1 SQVTM, CDR2 ANQGSEA. CDR3 in DNA: TGCAGCGTTGATCGAGCGGGAGTTTCAGATACGCAGTATTTT. It encodes CSVDRAGVSDTQYF.

This clonotype showed up just a few times. The chain combines TRBV27 with TRBJ2-7; D gene unclear. This CDR3 has 14 residues. Looked up from germline, CDR1 is MNHEY and CDR2 is SMNVEV (reference sequence). V lost 2 bases to trimming and J lost 2 bases, with 10 bases between them. DNA of the CDR3: TGTGCCAGCAGTTTAGGACGGCTAACCTACGAGCAGTACTTC. Translating gives CASSLGRLTYEQYF.

CDR3 sequence (DNA): TGTGCCAGCAGTTTGGGGGACAGGGTCAAAACGGGCTACAATGAGCAGTTCTTC. Its translation: CASSLGDRVKTGYNEQFF. The chain is built from TRBV28 and TRBJ2-1; 9 nucleotides line up with TRBD1. The ends lost 3 bases at V and 3 bases at J; junction bases unmatched: 12. Germline-derived CDR1 and CDR2 are MDHEN and SYDVKM. The CDR3 length is 18 residues.

The chain links TRBV3-1 to TRBJ1-2; D unresolved. The length of the CDR3 is 14 residues. CDR1 and CDR2 from the germline V gene are LGHDT and YNNKEL (reference sequence). V was clipped by 4 bases and J by 1 base, with 10 bases between them. CDR3 in amino acids: CASSRGRGNYGYTF. CDR3 in DNA: TGTGCCAGCAGCCGAGGACGGGGTAACTATGGCTACACCTTC.

V is TRBV6-5 and J is TRBJ1-2; D is unresolved. CDR3 length: 16 residues. Looked up from germline, CDR1 is MNHEY and CDR2 is SVGAGI. V was cut by 1 base and J by 7 bases, with 19 bases left in between. The CDR3 DNA reads as TGTGCCAGCAGTTACTACCCGCAGGACTACGATATTGGCTACACCTTC. Protein sequence: CASSYYPQDYDIGYTF.

The gene calls are TRBV5-6 and TRBJ2-4, with D perhaps matching TRBD1 (6 bases). The CDR3 extends over 13 amino acids. Germline V gene data show CDR1 as SGHDT and CDR2 as YYEEEE. The V end was cut by 4 bases, the J end by 9 bases, with 14 bases between. CDR3 residues: CASSADSPPIQYF. The CDR3 nucleotides are TGTGCCAGCAGCGCGGACAGCCCACCCATTCAGTACTTC.

V gene TRBV7-9 combines with J gene TRBJ2-1, with D perhaps being TRBD1 or TRBD2 (6 bases each). The CDR3 consists of 16 residues. V was pared by 5 bases and J by 7 bases, with 21 bases between. Germline V lookup: CDR1 SEHNR, CDR2 FQNEAQ (reference sequence). The DNA for the CDR3 is TGTGCCAGCAGCGGAACAGGGACTCCTAAAGGGAATGAGCAGTTCTTC. It codes for CASSGTGTPKGNEQFF.

This clonotype has a handful of counts. The J gene is TRBJ2-7, the V gene TRBV6-5; TRBD2 aligns across 9 bases. Trimming took 6 bases from V and 4 from J; bases not matched to a gene: 4. The CDR3 is 13 amino acids. CDR1 and CDR2 from the germline V gene are MNHEY and SVGAGI. In DNA, the CDR3 is TGTGCCAGCAGGGAGGCGGGAGGGTACGAGCAGTACTTC. Its protein product is CASREAGGYEQYF.

The genes are TRBV20-1 and TRBJ1-5; D remains unclear. The CDR3 loop spans 21 amino acids. Looked up from germline, CDR1 is DFQATT and CDR2 is SNEGSKA (reference sequence). The ends were cut back, 5 bases at V and 2 bases at J, with 34 bases in the middle. For the CDR3, the DNA is TGCAGTGCTCCTCTGCCCTTAAAAGGGAGTCTGCTAAGACCGGGCAATCAGCCCCAGCATTTT. This codes for CSAPLPLKGSLLRPGNQPQHF.

The CDR3 DNA follows: TGTGCCAGCAGTTCCCGCCGGACAGGGTTCCAAGAGACCCAGTACTTC. It translates to CASSSRRTGFQETQYF. This rearrangement joins TRBV27 to TRBJ2-5, with TRBD1 matching over 8 bases. The V gene's germline CDR1 is MNHEY and CDR2 SMNVEV (reference sequence). J was trimmed by 1 base and V by 4 bases; bases with no gene match: 8. The CDR3 has 16 amino acids.

There are a few counts of this clonotype. The chain is built from TRBV5-5 and TRBJ2-1; the match to TRBD2 covers 12 bases. The junction had 6 bases not matched to a gene; V was cut back by 4 bases and J by 7 bases. Per germline, CDR1 SGHKS and CDR2 YYEKEE (reference sequence). This CDR3 region has 15 residues. CDR3 bases: TGTGCCAGCAGCCCGACTAGCGGGAGTGGTAATGAGCAGTTCTTC. It codes for CASSPTSGSGNEQFF.

The chain joins TRBV6-6 to TRBJ2-1, with 10 positions matching TRBD1. Germline CDR1 is MNHNY and CDR2 is SVGAGI (reference sequence). The V segment lost 6 bases and the J segment 6 bases; nucleotides outside the gene matches: 8. CDR3 length equals 15 residues. The CDR3 protein is CASSWGQGSFNEQFF. The CDR3 DNA reads TGTGCCAGCAGCTGGGGACAGGGGAGTTTCAATGAGCAGTTCTTC.

The chain combines TRBV6-2 or TRBV6-3 with TRBJ1-1; no reliable D call. This CDR3 contains 16 residues. The germline CDR1 and CDR2 sequences are MNHEY and SVGEGT. The ends were cut back, 3 bases at V and 3 bases at J, with 17 bases in the middle. The CDR3 here is CASSYGRVDRDTEAFF. In DNA, the CDR3 is TGTGCCAGCAGTTATGGCCGGGTGGATAGGGACACTGAAGCTTTCTTT.

V gene TRBV29-1 combines with J gene TRBJ1-2, with a tentative D call TRBD1 (6 bases). Trimming stripped 0 bases from V and 6 bases from J, with 11 bases between. The length of the CDR3 is 13 residues. In germline, CDR1 is SQVTM, CDR2 ANQGSEA. CDR3 protein: CSVEDGGGNGYTF. The CDR3 nucleotides are TGCAGCGTTGAAGATGGAGGGGGAAATGGCTACACCTTC.

This clonotype was seen a single time. The chain couples TRBV4-2 to TRBJ2-4; TRBD2 agrees at 13 bases. The better agreement between TRBJ2-7 and the DNA end casts doubt on the J call. Germline assignment: CDR1 LGHNA and CDR2 YNFKEQ. This CDR3 spans 14 amino acids. The CDR3 coding sequence is TGTGCCAGCAGACTAGCGGGAGGGACGGGCGAGCAGTACTTC. It yields the protein CASRLAGGTGEQYF.